This T cell receptor beta chain was identified during a study of cytomegalovirus exposure and HLA in healthy donors. Background on the study: The 120 or so validation repertoires were reported in a later analysis to have been generated on the same platform as the roughly 720 first-cohort repertoires.

The CDR3 sequence is 15 residues long. Germline V gene sequence: CDR1 SGHRS, CDR2 YFSETQ. The V end lost 4 bases, the J end lost 0 bases, and 12 bases lay between the germline ends. Findings and limits, study-wide: Investigators reported around 150 TCR beta chains as tied to cytomegalovirus. For most TCR sequences rarity was the rule, although some public TCRs occurred in many donors.

In regard to this clone: The antigen remains undetermined.

Measured with immunoSEQ multiplex PCR; TCRdb has only the in-frame clones, and not every one. This table holds some 170,000 clones, about four fifths found once. The receptor was derived from a man younger than 45 in good health and CMV-seropositive. This chain connects TRBV5-1 to TRBJ2-3; D gene ambiguous. Sequenced input: PBMCs. CDR3 DNA sequence: TGCGCCAGCAGCGTCGAGAGCCCTAGCACAGATACGCAGTATTTT. It translates to CASSVESPSTDTQYF.